One and the same sample provided the 16 T cell receptor beta chains below, sequenced in a study of glioma-infiltrating T cells. The iRepertoire nested amplicon-rescue multiplex PCR amplified TCR alpha and beta CDR3s from RNA. TCRdb re-derived calls from the multiplex PCR reads in MiXCR, one entry per CDR3 protein. Of about 140,000 distinct CDR3 sequences listed, roughly two fifths are singletons. The sample comprised glioma tissue, nonneoplastic brain tissue, or PBMCs (not recorded which). The receptor set was obtained from a human donor with low-grade glioma or glioblastoma, undergoing nonglioma brain surgery, or in good health (not recorded which).

CDR3 sequence reads: CSARLQGRYEQYF. The CDR3 region has the DNA TGCAGTGCTAGATTACAGGGGCGCTACGAGCAGTACTTC. The chain links TRBV20-1 to TRBJ2-7; 7 nucleotides match TRBD1. Trimming removed 2 bases from V and 3 bases from J; junction bases left unmatched: 4. The germline CDR1 and CDR2 sequences are DFQATT and SNEGSKA (reference sequence). This CDR3 is built from 13 residues.

The V and J genes are TRBV19 and TRBJ1-1; TRBD1 matches at 11 bases. V lost 5 bases and J lost 0; bases outside the gene matches: 5. The CDR3 extends over 16 amino acids. CDR1 LNHDA and CDR2 SQIVND come from the germline V gene (reference sequence). CDR3: CASSPGQGALNTEAFF. CDR3 nucleotide sequence: TGTGCCAGTAGTCCCGGACAGGGGGCTTTGAACACTGAAGCTTTCTTT.

Note on this clonotype: At one end, the junction sequence differs from germline, possibly due to a read error. The rearrangement uses TRBV7-9 and TRBJ2-3, with 9 bases that match TRBD1. Germline loops: CDR1 SEHNR, CDR2 FQNEAQ (reference sequence). The CDR3 has 16 residues. The CDR3 DNA reads as TGTGCCCGCAGCCCTCATACAGGGGGCATTACAGATACGCAGTATTTT. Its translation: CARSPHTGGITDTQYF.

The V and J genes are TRBV4-1 and TRBJ1-3; D is undetermined. The germline V and J ends were trimmed by 1 base and 4 bases, with 2 bases remaining between them. Germline-derived CDR1 and CDR2 are MGHRA and YSYEKL. The CDR3 contains 12 residues. The CDR3 sequence is CASSQVGNTIYF. DNA for the CDR3: TGCGCCAGCAGCCAAGTGGGAAACACCATATATTTT.

V gene TRBV20-1 combines with J gene TRBJ2-1; the D is unclear. Germline assignment: CDR1 DFQATT and CDR2 SNEGSKA (reference sequence). This CDR3 has 15 residues. V was shortened by 8 bases and J by 0 bases, with 17 bases between the two germline ends. This CDR3 reads CSTSYDLSSYNEQFF. CDR3 sequence (DNA): TGCAGTACTTCTTACGACCTTAGCTCCTACAATGAGCAGTTCTTC.

This clonotype was observed a single time. This sequence joins TRBV20-1 and TRBJ1-2, with D perhaps matching TRBD1 (6 bases). The germline gives CDR1 DFQATT, CDR2 SNEGSKA (reference sequence). This CDR3 region has 12 residues. Trimming shortened V by 4 bases and J by 4 bases, and 10 bases separated the two germline ends. CDR3 DNA sequence: TGCAGTGCTACGACAGGACTCTATGGCTACACCTTC. It translates to CSATTGLYGYTF.

This clonotype has just one count. J is TRBJ1-6 and V is TRBV6-2 or TRBV6-3; no firm D call. Germline-derived CDR1 and CDR2 are MNHEY and SVGEGT. Trimming removed 2 bases at V and 15 bases at J, with 11 bases between. The length of the CDR3 is 12 residues. CDR3 nucleotide sequence: TGTGCCAGCAGTTACAACTTACCCTTCCTCCACTTT. Encoded protein: CASSYNLPFLHF.

The chain employs TRBV7-8 and TRBJ2-3; D perhaps matches TRBD1 (5 bases). Trimming took 1 base from V and 6 from J, leaving 11 bases between them. Per the germline V gene, CDR1 is SGHVS and CDR2 is FQNEAQ. The CDR3 runs 14 residues. CDR3 residues: CASSLGTRSDTQYF. As DNA, the CDR3 is TGTGCCAGCAGCTTAGGGACAAGGAGCGATACGCAGTATTTT. Looking up the rest from reference TRBV7-8 and TRBJ2-3 gives the full variable domain: GAGVSQSPRYKVAKRGQDVALRCDPISGHVSLFWYQQALGQGPEFLTYFQNEAQLDKSGLPSDRFFAERPEGSVSTLKIQRTQQEDSAVYLCASSLGTRSDTQYFGPGTRLTVL.

This clonotype has just a few counts. The rearrangement joins TRBV6-1 to TRBJ1-3; D gene unclear. Trimming removed 8 bases at V and 0 bases at J, with 11 bases between. CDR3 length: 14 amino acids. The germline CDR1 and CDR2 sequences are MNHNS and SASEGT. CDR3 in DNA: TGTGCCAGCGGATCGGGGTCCTCTGGAAACACCATATATTTT. As protein: CASGSGSSGNTIYF.

The chain uses TRBV6-1 and TRBJ2-3, with TRBD2 as a possible D gene (7 bases). V lost 6 bases, J lost 1 base, and 14 bases lay in between. The CDR3 contains 15 residues. CDR1 MNHNS and CDR2 SASEGT come from the germline V gene. This CDR3 reads CASRGFGGRTDTQYF. The DNA for the CDR3 is TGTGCCAGCAGGGGTTTCGGGGGGCGCACAGATACGCAGTATTTT.

This clonotype has a handful of counts. This sequence joins TRBV27 and TRBJ1-1, with D perhaps matching TRBD1 (6 bases). The CDR3 contains 14 residues. V was clipped by 3 bases and J by 1 base, with 9 bases between them. Germline CDR1 reads MNHEY; CDR2 reads SMNVEV (reference sequence). DNA for the CDR3: TGTGCCAGCAGTTTCGGGGGGGCGAACACTGAAGCTTTCTTT. Amino acid sequence: CASSFGGANTEAFF.

This chain uses TRBV6-5 with TRBJ2-3; 8 positions agree with TRBD1. V gave up 8 bases and J gave up 3 bases; unmatched junction bases: 13. Germline CDR1 reads MNHEY; CDR2 reads SVGAGI. The CDR3 has 16 residues. CDR3 region: CASLATQDRETDTQYF. CDR3 sequence (DNA): TGTGCCAGCCTCGCCACCCAGGACAGGGAAACAGATACGCAGTATTTT.

The V and J genes are TRBV28 and TRBJ2-4, with D possibly matching TRBD2 (5 bases). The ends were cut back, 4 bases at V and 8 bases at J, with 9 bases in the middle. The CDR3 sequence is 12 residues long. CDR1 is MDHEN and CDR2 is SYDVKM in the germline V gene. As DNA, the CDR3 is TGTGCCAGCAGTTCGAGGGTTGACATTCAGTACTTC. It specifies CASSSRVDIQYF. The variable domain in full, with the rest retrieved from reference TRBV28 and TRBJ2-4, is DVKVTQSSRYLVKRTGEKVFLECVQDMDHENMFWYRQDPGLGLRLIYFSYDVKMKEKGDIPEGYSVSREKKERFSLILESASTNQTSMYLCASSSRVDIQYFGAGTRLSVL.

V usage is TRBV6-2 or TRBV6-3 and J usage is TRBJ2-2; perhaps TRBD1 as D (6 bases). Trimming left V 0 bases short and J 1 base short, with 12 bases between. This CDR3 region has 17 residues. Germline CDR1 reads MNHEY; CDR2 reads SVGEGT. CDR3 sequence (DNA): TGTGCCAGCAGTTACTCACCGGGACAAGAGAACACCGGGGAGCTGTTTTTT. Encoded protein: CASSYSPGQENTGELFF.

The chain is built from TRBV6-5 and TRBJ2-7; 9 nucleotides align to TRBD1. In germline, CDR1 is MNHEY, CDR2 SVGAGI. Unmatched junction bases numbered 8, after V lost 0 bases and J lost 5 bases. This CDR3 contains 16 residues. DNA of the CDR3: TGTGCCAGCAGTTACTCTCCGGGACAGGGTTTCAACGAGCAGTACTTC. Residues: CASSYSPGQGFNEQYF.

The rearrangement uses TRBV15 and TRBJ2-2; TRBD1 matches at 9 bases. The CDR3 runs 15 residues. The ends lost 0 bases at V and 7 bases at J; junction bases unmatched: 3. Germline V gives CDR1 LNHNV, CDR2 YYDKDF (reference sequence). The CDR3 region is CATSRETGGHGELFF. The CDR3 DNA sequence: TGTGCCACCAGCAGAGAGACAGGGGGTCACGGGGAGCTGTTTTTT.